The sequence of this T cell receptor beta chain was determined in a study of T cell changes during pregnancy in multiple sclerosis. Germline-derived CDR1 and CDR2 are GTSNPN and SVGIG (reference sequence). V was cut by 1 base and J by 4 bases, with 10 bases left in between. This CDR3 has 13 amino acids. The method was immunoSEQ multiplex PCR; TCRdb's version includes in-frame clones alone and lacks a portion of them. In the table there are tens of thousands of clones, roughly 87% of which are singletons. The chain combines TRBV30 with TRBJ1-1; D is perhaps TRBD1 (6 bases). This material consisted of peripheral blood, taken in the third trimester of pregnancy. The receptor's source is a female donor in good health, enrolled as a control in a pregnancy study. The CDR3 coding sequence is TGTGCCTGGAGTGACGGGACACCCACTGAAGCTTTCTTT. It yields the protein CAWSDGTPTEAFF. Full variable domain (remainder filled in from reference TRBV30 and TRBJ1-1): SQTIHQWPATLVQPVGSPLSLECTVEGTSNPNLYWYRQAAGRGLQLLFYSVGIGQISSEVPQNLSASRPQDRQFILSSKKLLLSDSGFYLCAWSDGTPTEAFFGQGTRLTVV.